This TCR beta chain was captured in a study of Ad26.COV2.S vaccination and SARS-CoV-2 variants. This clone has a single count. Using immunoSEQ multiplex PCR, the repertoire was profiled, and TCRdb retains in-frame clones only, with some absent. The sample contains roughly 680,000 clones, 89% of which appear only once. Germline V gives CDR1 MNHNY, CDR2 SVGAGI (reference sequence). V shed 4 bases and J shed 5 bases, with 17 bases lying between them. This CDR3 spans 15 amino acids. Treatment specified: some 19 received Ad26.COV2.S at low or high dose, single or two shots; several received placebo; per-sample allocation not given. Samples analyzed were those drawn on day 63 after the first vaccine or placebo injection.

Material: peripheral blood, obtained in a trial of Ad26.COV2.S vaccine versus placebo. The clonotype was recovered from a person between 18 and 59 years old who received the Ad26.COV2.S COVID-19 vaccine or a placebo. The chain joins TRBV6-6 to TRBJ2-5; no reliable D call. The CDR3 is CASSSSNGPRETQYF. The CDR3 DNA reads as TGTGCCAGCAGTTCCAGTAACGGGCCCCGGGAGACCCAGTACTTC.